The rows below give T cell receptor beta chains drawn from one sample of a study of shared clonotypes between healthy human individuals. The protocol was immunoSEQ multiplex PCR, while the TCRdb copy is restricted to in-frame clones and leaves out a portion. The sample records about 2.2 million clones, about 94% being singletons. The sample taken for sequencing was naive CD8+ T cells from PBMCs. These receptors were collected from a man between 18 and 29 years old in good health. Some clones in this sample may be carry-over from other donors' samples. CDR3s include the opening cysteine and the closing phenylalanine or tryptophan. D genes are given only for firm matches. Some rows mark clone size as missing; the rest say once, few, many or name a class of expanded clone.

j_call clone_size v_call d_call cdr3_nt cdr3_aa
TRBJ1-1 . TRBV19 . TGTGCCAGTAGTATCTACAGGGAAGCTGAAGCTTTCTTT CASSIYREAEAFF
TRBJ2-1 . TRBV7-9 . TGTGCCAGCAGCTATAGGGACACCGCCTACAATGAGCAGTTCTTC CASSYRDTAYNEQFF
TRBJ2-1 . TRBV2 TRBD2 TGTGCCAGCAGTGAAACTAGCGGGAGCAACAATGAGCAGTTCTTC CASSETSGSNNEQFF
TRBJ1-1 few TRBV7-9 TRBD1 TGTGCCAGCAGCTTAGTAGGGGGCAGCGCGGAAGCTTTCTTT CASSLVGGSAEAFF
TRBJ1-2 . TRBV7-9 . TGTGCCAGCAGCTTCTTCCGTACAGGGAACTATGGCTACACCTTC CASSFFRTGNYGYTF
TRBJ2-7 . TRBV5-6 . TGTGCCAGCAGCTCTGACGGGACCCCATCCGAGCAGTACTTC CASSSDGTPSEQYF
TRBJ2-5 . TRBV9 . TGTGCCAGCAGCGGGGGCAGGGGCGCAGGGGAGACCCAGTACTTC CASSGGRGAGETQYF
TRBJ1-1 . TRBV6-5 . TGTGCCAGCAGTTTAAGTCCACCGGATGAAGCTTTCTTT CASSLSPPDEAFF
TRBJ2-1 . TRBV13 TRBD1 TGTGCCAGCAGATCCGGACAGGGGGCATCTACCTACAATGAGCAGTTCTTC CASRSGQGASTYNEQFF
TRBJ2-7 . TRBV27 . TGTGCCAGCAGTTTTGGGGGCGAGCAGTACTTC CASSFGGEQYF
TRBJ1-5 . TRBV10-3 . TGTGCCATCAGTGAGGACCCAGGGCAGCCCCAGCATTTT CAISEDPGQPQHF
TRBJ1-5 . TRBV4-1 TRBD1 TGCGCCAGCAGCCAGTACCCAGGGGGCGGTCAGCCCCAGCATTTT CASSQYPGGGQPQHF
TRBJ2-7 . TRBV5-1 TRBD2 TGCGCCAGCAGCTTGGTGGCTAGCGGGAGGGCCGGGGACGAGCAGTACTTC CASSLVASGRAGDEQYF
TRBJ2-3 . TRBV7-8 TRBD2 TGTGCCAGCAGAACGGGCCTAGCGGGGGTTCTAAATACGCAGTATTTT CASRTGLAGVLNTQYF
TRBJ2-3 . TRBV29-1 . TGCAGCGTTGTTTTGCCGGGAGTGGGAGATACGCAGTATTTT CSVVLPGVGDTQYF
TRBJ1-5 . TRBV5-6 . TGTGCCAGCAGCCGGGGGAACAATCAGCCCCAGCATTTT CASSRGNNQPQHF
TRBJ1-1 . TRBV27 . TGTGCCAGCAGTTCGATGCTAGGGAAGCCTGAAGCTTTCTTT CASSSMLGKPEAFF
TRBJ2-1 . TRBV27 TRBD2 TGTGCCAGCAGTTGGCGGCGGGAGGGCAATGAGCAGTTCTTC CASSWRREGNEQFF
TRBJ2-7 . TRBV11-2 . TGTGCCAGCAGCTTAGGCCCGCGCGAGCAGTACTTC CASSLGPREQYF
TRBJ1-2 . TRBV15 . TGTGCCACCAGCACGGTTGGTGATGGCTACACCTTC CATSTVGDGYTF
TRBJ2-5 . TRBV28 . TGTGCCAGCACCCCGAATCCCGGGCTCGAAGAGCCCCAGTACTTC CASTPNPGLEEPQYF
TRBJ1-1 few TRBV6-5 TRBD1 TGTGCCAGCAGTCCGGACAGGGGGTACACTGAAGCTTTCTTT CASSPDRGYTEAFF
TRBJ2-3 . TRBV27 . TGTGCCAGCAGTTTATTCCCCCCCCAGACTAGCACAGATACGCAGTATTTT CASSLFPPQTSTDTQYF
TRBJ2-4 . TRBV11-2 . TGTGCCAGCAGCTTCTTGTATCCCAAAAACATTCAGTACTTC CASSFLYPKNIQYF
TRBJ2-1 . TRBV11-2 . TGTGCCAGCAGGGCGGGCCGAACCGGGATGGATGAGCAGTTCTTC CASRAGRTGMDEQFF
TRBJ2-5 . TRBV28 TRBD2 TGTGCCAGCAGTTTATGGAGCCTAGCGGGAGGAGAGACCCAGTACTTC CASSLWSLAGGETQYF
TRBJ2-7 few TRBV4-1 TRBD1 TGCGCCAGCAGCCAACCGGGACAGAGATACGAGCAGTACTTC CASSQPGQRYEQYF
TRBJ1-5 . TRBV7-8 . TGTGCCAGCAGCTTAGATGGCAATCAGCCCCAGCATTTT CASSLDGNQPQHF
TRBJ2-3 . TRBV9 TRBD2 TGTGCCAGCAGCGCCCCGTTAGCGGGAGGCCAAGGATCGACAGATACGCAGTATTTT CASSAPLAGGQGSTDTQYF
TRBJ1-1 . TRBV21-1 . TGTGCCAGCAGCAAGGAAACGAGGAGAGGGGGTACTGAAGCTTTCTTT CASSKETRRGGTEAFF
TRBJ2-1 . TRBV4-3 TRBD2 TGCGCCAGCAGCACCCGACTAGCGGATTACAATGAGCAGTTCTTC CASSTRLADYNEQFF
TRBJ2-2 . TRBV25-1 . TGTGCCAGCAGTGAATTCACCGGGGAGCTGTTTTTT CASSEFTGELFF
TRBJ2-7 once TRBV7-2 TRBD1 TGTGCCAGCAGCTTAGACGTAAGGGGGCTCGGCGAGCAGTACTTC CASSLDVRGLGEQYF
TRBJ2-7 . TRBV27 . TGTGCCAGCAGGGCAGGCCTATGGGGTTTGTACTTC CASRAGLWGLYF
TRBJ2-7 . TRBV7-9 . TGTGCCAGCAGCCAACGGGATTGGGGTACCTACGAGCAGTACTTC CASSQRDWGTYEQYF
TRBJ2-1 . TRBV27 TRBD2 TGTGCCAGCAGTTTATCGGGACTAGCGGGAGGCTACAATGAGCAGTTCTTC CASSLSGLAGGYNEQFF
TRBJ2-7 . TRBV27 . TGTGCCAGCAGTTTAAGGGGCGTCTACGAGCAGTACTTC CASSLRGVYEQYF
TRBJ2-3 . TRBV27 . TGTGCCAGCAGTTTATTGGTTGACACAGATACGCAGTATTTT CASSLLVDTDTQYF
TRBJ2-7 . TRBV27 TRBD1 TGTGCCAGCAGTCCAAGACAGGGGGGAACCTACGAGCAGTACTTC CASSPRQGGTYEQYF
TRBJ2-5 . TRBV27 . TGTGCCAGCAGTTCCTACGAGACCCAGTACTTC CASSSYETQYF
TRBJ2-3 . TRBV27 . TGTGCCAGCAGTTTTGCCCTCGCCAAGGGCACAGATACGCAGTATTTT CASSFALAKGTDTQYF
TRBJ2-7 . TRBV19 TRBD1 TGTGCCAGTAGGGGGACAGGGACCTACGAGCAGTACTTC CASRGTGTYEQYF
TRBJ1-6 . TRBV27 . TGTGCGAGCCGGGGAGCAGGTTCACCCCTCCACTTT CASRGAGSPLHF
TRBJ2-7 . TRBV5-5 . TGTGCCAGCAGCTTGCTTACGGATTCCTACGAGCAGTACTTC CASSLLTDSYEQYF
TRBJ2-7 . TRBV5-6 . TGTGCCAGCAGCCACCGGGCACAGGGTAGCCTGAGGTCCTACGAGCAGTACTTC CASSHRAQGSLRSYEQYF
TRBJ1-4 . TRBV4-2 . TGTGCCAGCAGCCAGACGGACCTGAATGAAAAACTGTTTTTT CASSQTDLNEKLFF
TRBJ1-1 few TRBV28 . TGTGCCAGCAGTTTTAGAGGGCCCCGACTGGCTTTCTTT CASSFRGPRLAFF
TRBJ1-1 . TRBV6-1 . TGTGCCAGCAGTGGAAGGTACAGGGAGAAGACTGAAGCTTTCTTT CASSGRYREKTEAFF
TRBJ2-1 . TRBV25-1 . TGTGCCTGTACCGGGCCCTCGACTTACAATGAGCAGTTCTTC CACTGPSTYNEQFF
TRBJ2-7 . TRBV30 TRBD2 TGTGCCTGGAGTGTACGGGGGGGCAAGGACGAGCAGTACTTC CAWSVRGGKDEQYF
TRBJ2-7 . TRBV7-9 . TGTGCCAGCAGCTTAGACAGGGAGCAGTACTTC CASSLDREQYF